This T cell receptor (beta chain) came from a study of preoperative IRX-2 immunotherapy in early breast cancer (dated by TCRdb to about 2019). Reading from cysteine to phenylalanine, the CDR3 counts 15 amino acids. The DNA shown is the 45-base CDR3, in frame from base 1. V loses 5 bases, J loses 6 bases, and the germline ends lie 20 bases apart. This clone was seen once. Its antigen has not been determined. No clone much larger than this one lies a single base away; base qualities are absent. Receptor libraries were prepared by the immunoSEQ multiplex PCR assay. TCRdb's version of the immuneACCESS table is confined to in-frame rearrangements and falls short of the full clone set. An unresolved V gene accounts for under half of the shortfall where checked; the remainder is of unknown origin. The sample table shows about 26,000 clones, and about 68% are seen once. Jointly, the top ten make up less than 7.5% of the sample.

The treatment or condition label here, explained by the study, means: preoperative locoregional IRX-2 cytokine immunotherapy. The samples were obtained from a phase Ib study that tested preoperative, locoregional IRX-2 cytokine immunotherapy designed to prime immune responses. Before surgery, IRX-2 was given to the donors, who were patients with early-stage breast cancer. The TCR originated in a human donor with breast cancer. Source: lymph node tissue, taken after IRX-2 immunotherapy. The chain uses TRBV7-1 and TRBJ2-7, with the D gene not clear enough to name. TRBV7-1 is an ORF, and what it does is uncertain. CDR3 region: CASSTDGRPSSEQYF. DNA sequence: TGTGCCAGCAGCACAGACGGCAGGCCCTCATCCGAGCAGTACTTC.